This TCR beta chain appears in the sequencing data of a study of cytomegalovirus exposure and HLA in healthy donors. PCR primers comprised 60 Vbeta and 13 Jbeta primers. Profiled with immunoSEQ multiplex PCR; TCRdb holds only in-frame clones, not every one. This table holds more than 150,000 clones, around 81% found once. The CDR3 consists of 15 residues. Germline loops: CDR1 SGDLS, CDR2 YYNGEE. The ends were cut back, 0 bases at V and 5 bases at J, with 14 bases in the middle. The chain links TRBV9 to TRBJ1-1; D perhaps matches TRBD1 (6 bases). The source of this sequence is a woman aged 30 to 39 in good health and CMV-seronegative. The sample consisted of PBMCs. In DNA form, the CDR3 reads TGTGCCAGCAGCGTAGCTCAGGGGCTTAGGACTGAAGCTTTCTTT. Encoded protein: CASSVAQGLRTEAFF. Drawing the rest from reference TRBV9 and TRBJ1-1, the complete variable domain is DSGVTQTPKHLITATGQRVTLRCSPRSGDLSVYWYQQSLDQGLQFLIQYYNGEERAKGNILERFSAQQFPDLHSELNLSSLELGDSALYFCASSVAQGLRTEAFFGQGTRLTVV.